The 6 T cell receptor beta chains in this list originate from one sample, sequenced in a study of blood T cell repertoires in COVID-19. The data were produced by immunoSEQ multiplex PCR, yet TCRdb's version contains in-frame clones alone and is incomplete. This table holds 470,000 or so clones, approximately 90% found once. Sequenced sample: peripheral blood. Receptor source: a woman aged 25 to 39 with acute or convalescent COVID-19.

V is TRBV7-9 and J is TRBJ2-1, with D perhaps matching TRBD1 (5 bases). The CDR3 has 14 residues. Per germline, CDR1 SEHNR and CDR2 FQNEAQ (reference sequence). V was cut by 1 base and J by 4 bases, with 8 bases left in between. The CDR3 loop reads CASSLVTGYNEQFF. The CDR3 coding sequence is TGTGCCAGCAGCTTAGTCACAGGATACAATGAGCAGTTCTTC.

For the CDR3, the DNA is TGTGCCAGCAGCTTTACAGCCGGGGAGCTGTTTTTT. Translating it yields CASSFTAGELFF. This chain uses TRBV5-4 with TRBJ2-2; unclear D gene. Germline V gene sequence: CDR1 SGHNT, CDR2 YYREEE (reference sequence). The CDR3 runs 12 residues. The V and J ends lost 2 bases and 6 bases respectively, with 5 bases between them.

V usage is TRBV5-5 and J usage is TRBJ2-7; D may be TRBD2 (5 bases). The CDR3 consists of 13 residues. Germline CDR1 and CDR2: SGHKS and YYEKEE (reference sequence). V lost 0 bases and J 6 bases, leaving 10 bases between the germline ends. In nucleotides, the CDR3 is TGTGCCAGCAGCTTGGGGCTAGCAGGCGAGCAGTACTTC. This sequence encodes CASSLGLAGEQYF.

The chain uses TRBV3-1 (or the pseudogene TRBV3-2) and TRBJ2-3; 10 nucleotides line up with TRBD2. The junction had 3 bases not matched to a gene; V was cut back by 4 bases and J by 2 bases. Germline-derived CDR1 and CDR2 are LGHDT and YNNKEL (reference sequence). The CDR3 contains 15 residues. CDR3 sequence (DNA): TGTGCCAGCAGCCTAAGCGGGGGGGCCACAGATACGCAGTATTTT. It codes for CASSLSGGATDTQYF.

The CDR3 sequence is CASRHRDQVAYEQYF. CDR3 DNA: TGTGCCAGCAGGCACAGGGATCAAGTTGCCTACGAGCAGTACTTC. The chain uses TRBV6-4 and TRBJ2-7, with TRBD1 as a possible D gene (6 bases). CDR1 is MRHNA and CDR2 is SNTAGT in the germline V gene. The CDR3 length is 15 residues. The ends were cut back, 6 bases at V and 2 bases at J, with 17 bases in the middle.

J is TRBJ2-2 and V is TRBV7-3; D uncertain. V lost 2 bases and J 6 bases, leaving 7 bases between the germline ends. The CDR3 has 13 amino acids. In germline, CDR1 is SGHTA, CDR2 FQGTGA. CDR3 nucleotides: TGTGCCAGCAGCTTATTACGGGCCGGGGAGCTGTTTTTT. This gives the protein CASSLLRAGELFF.